This T cell receptor (beta chain) was sequenced for a study of regulatory T cells in long-lasting Graves disease. Notes on the study in general: Less diverse TCR repertoires were seen in persistent Graves' patients than in newly diagnosed ones.

Arm-PCR with iRepertoire HTBI primers amplified the CDR3 regions for these TCR beta libraries. The authors' processing: Samples revealed about 63 TRBV and fewer than 15 TRBJ segments. TCRdb re-analysed the multiplex PCR reads in MiXCR, keeping a single row per CDR3 protein. TCRdb's processing, not the study's, gives the V and J calls here. The data contain 500,000 or so distinct CDR3 sequences, 15% to 20% of them singletons. Time point noted: newly diagnosed GD, antithyroid drugs for less than 3 months. PBMCs provided the RNA from which the TCR library was made. American Thyroid Association guidelines defined Graves' disease diagnosis. The V and J ends lost 5 bases and 8 bases, in that order; junction bases with no gene match: 11. The CDR3 consists of 14 residues. The V gene's germline CDR1 is SNHLY and CDR2 FYNNEI. This clonotype was detected a few times. Its matching antigen is unknown. This same sample was also part of a study on T cells in Graves' hyperthyroidism and ophthalmopathy. This second study says: A first-round RT-PCR of the TCR CDR3 used the HTBI primer set.

The rearrangement uses TRBV2 and TRBJ1-2, with 7 bases fitting TRBD1. Sequenced here: peripheral blood mononuclear cells (PBMCs), sampled at new diagnosis, from a patient treated with antithyroid drugs. The clonotype was recovered from a woman aged 35-65 years with Graves disease. The CDR3 sequence is CASSTRTGPRGYTF. In DNA, the CDR3 is TGTGCCAGCAGTACCCGGACAGGCCCGCGCGGCTACACCTTC.